This T cell receptor (beta chain) appears in the sequencing data of a study of response to subunit inactivated influenza vaccine listed by TCRdb under 2018. In the study overall: Deep quantitative T cell receptor repertoire profiling was used in the study to track responses to a trivalent subunit inactivated influenza vaccine. The investigation overall reported the following: It was suggested by the authors that each seasonal influenza vaccination may recruit only a limited number of new T cells.

From the germline V gene, CDR1 is MGHRA and CDR2 is YSYEKL. V is clipped by 0 bases and J by 1 base, and the sequence between their germline boundaries is 12 bases long. The CDR3 starts with the cysteine, ends with the phenylalanine, and has 16 residues. CDR3 DNA is the only sequence kept; it has 48 bases, read in frame from the first base. In regard to this clonotype: It has no known antigen specificity. No qualities accompany the bases; no much larger clone lies one base away.

The library came from RT-PCR. For sequencing, an Illumina HiSeq 2500 was employed. Starting from the raw public reads, TCRdb applied fastp trimming at Q25, assembled clones with MiXCR and retained in-frame beta chains. Each CDR3 protein gets just one entry, which takes the most common genes and DNA from the rows behind it. Recorded for this sample are around 850,000 distinct CDR3 sequences; approximately 17% of them occurred a single time. The biggest ten clones account for roughly 11% of the sample. Here the chain combines TRBV4-1 and TRBJ1-1; the D segment could be TRBD1, given 5 matching bases. The clonotype comes from a man aged 50 to 59 who received an inactivated influenza vaccine. Donor details come from another sample of the same person, matched by shared clones. This specimen consisted of PBMCs from blood, obtained less than 6 days after vaccination. The CDR3: CASSQDARGPNTEAFF. The DNA sequence is given as TGCGCCAGCAGCCAAGATGCGAGGGGACCGAACACTGAAGCTTTCTTT.